This TCR beta chain was sequenced during a study of cytomegalovirus exposure and HLA in healthy donors. CDR3 length equals 17 residues. J lost 2 bases, V lost 0 bases, and 5 bases had no gene match. The germline V gene encodes CDR1 LGHNA and CDR2 YNFKEQ. In the PCR, 60 Vbeta and 13 Jbeta primers were used. This table comes from immunoSEQ multiplex PCR, and its TCRdb copy is limited to in-frame clones, with some not included. The sample yields about 160,000 clones, around 79% seen once. The J gene is TRBJ2-3, the V gene TRBV4-2; 10 bases are a match to TRBD2. The clonotype originates from a male donor in good health and CMV-seropositive. Sequences were obtained from PBMCs. Here the CDR3 reads CASSQDTSGAPTDTQYF. The DNA for the CDR3 is TGTGCCAGCAGCCAAGATACTAGCGGGGCACCCACAGATACGCAGTATTTT.